This T cell receptor (beta chain) was recorded in a study of T cell responses to AZD1222 COVID-19 vaccine. Study-wide results and caveats: Clonal diversity may have been underestimated, and the donors were mostly white British, with more females than males. Close to half of all spike-specific TCRs reportedly target regions of the variants that are unmutated.

Assay: immunoSEQ multiplex PCR; the TCRdb copy retains only in-frame clones and omits some. The data contain about 76,000 clones, over 75% of them singletons. As regards this clone: Its specificity is not known.

The germline V gene encodes CDR1 LGHDT and CDR2 YNNKEL (reference sequence). This CDR3 region has 14 residues. Trimming pared 3 bases from V and 2 bases from J, leaving 10 bases between. The sample in question was peripheral blood, obtained on day 0 of MenACWY control vaccination. The receptor comes from an adult in good health. The chain links TRBV3-1 (or the pseudogene TRBV3-2) to TRBJ2-5; D ambiguous. The CDR3 DNA reads as TGTGCCAGCAGCCACCCGACACGTCAAGAGACCCAGTACTTC. It is translated as CASSHPTRQETQYF.